The rows below give T cell receptor beta chains drawn from one sample of a study of T cell changes during pregnancy in multiple sclerosis. Repertoires were generated with immunoSEQ multiplex PCR, while TCRdb's copy carries only in-frame clones and drops some. The sample yields more than 25,000 clones, around nine tenths seen once. The source material was CD8+ T cells from peripheral blood mononuclear cells, sampled before pregnancy. The receptors were gathered from a female donor with multiple sclerosis, enrolled in a pregnancy study. The CDR3 runs from the conserved cysteine through the conserved F or W. D genes are given only for firm matches. The size of a clone is reported for some rows only, either as once, few or many, or as a class for expanded clones.

CDR3,DNA,size,D,V,J
CASITGTGASGELFF,TGTGCCAGCATCACCGGGACAGGGGCTTCCGGGGAGCTGTTTTTT,few,TRBD1,TRBV6-1,TRBJ2-2
CASSKEPGWFDEQYF,TGTGCCAGCAGCAAAGAGCCAGGATGGTTCGACGAGCAGTACTTC,NA,NA,TRBV21-1,TRBJ2-7
CASSASGTSFIYEQFF,TGTGCCAGCAGTGCCTCCGGGACTAGTTTTATATATGAGCAGTTCTTC,NA,TRBD2,TRBV27,TRBJ2-1
CASSEWGGETQYF,TGTGCCAGCAGTGAATGGGGCGGCGAGACCCAGTACTTC,NA,NA,TRBV25-1,TRBJ2-5
CASSFGVGTGGYEQYF,TGTGCCAGCAGTTTCGGGGTCGGGACAGGGGGCTACGAGCAGTACTTC,NA,TRBD1,TRBV27,TRBJ2-7
CAISEGTGDSEAFF,TGTGCCATCAGTGAGGGGACAGGGGACTCTGAAGCTTTCTTT,large,TRBD1,TRBV10-3,TRBJ1-1
CASSFTSNYGYTF,TGTGCCAGCAGCTTTACAAGTAACTATGGCTACACCTTC,NA,NA,TRBV11-2,TRBJ1-2
CASSLWASANSPLHF,TGTGCCAGCAGTTTATGGGCCAGTGCTAATTCACCCCTCCACTTT,NA,NA,TRBV27,TRBJ1-6
CASSMEGRTEAFF,TGTGCCAGTAGTATGGAGGGTCGTACTGAAGCTTTCTTT,NA,NA,TRBV19,TRBJ1-1
CASSLASAGDRAIDEQFF,TGTGCCAGCAGCTTAGCCTCCGCGGGGGACAGGGCTATCGATGAGCAGTTCTTC,few,TRBD1,TRBV7-9,TRBJ2-1
CASEEGVYGYTF,TGTGCCAGCGAAGAGGGGGTCTATGGCTACACCTTC,NA,NA,TRBV7-9,TRBJ1-2
CASSLGGDYNEQFF,TGTGCCAGCAGCCTGGGAGGAGACTACAATGAGCAGTTCTTC,NA,NA,TRBV28,TRBJ2-1
CASSQEDAVTSYEQYF,TGCGCCAGCAGCCAAGAAGATGCAGTTACCTCCTACGAGCAGTACTTC,NA,NA,TRBV4-1,TRBJ2-7
CASRPFGQGAYEQYF,TGTGCCAGCAGACCATTTGGACAGGGGGCCTACGAGCAGTACTTC,NA,TRBD1,TRBV28,TRBJ2-7
CASSKRVRYMNTEAFF,TGTGCCAGCAGTAAGAGAGTGAGGTACATGAACACTGAAGCTTTCTTT,NA,NA,TRBV28,TRBJ1-1
CASSPRDSSYEQYF,TGTGCCAGCAGCCCCCGGGACAGCTCCTACGAGCAGTACTTC,NA,TRBD1,TRBV7-9,TRBJ2-7
CASSSGDSHEQYF,TGTGCCAGCAGCAGCGGGGACTCCCACGAGCAGTACTTC,NA,TRBD2,TRBV5-4,TRBJ2-7
CASSLSPAGQPNSPLHF,TGTGCCAGCAGCTTAAGCCCGGCGGGACAGCCTAATTCACCCCTCCACTTT,NA,TRBD1,TRBV11-2,TRBJ1-6
CASSFSGGIQPQHF,TGTGCCAGCAGTTTCTCAGGAGGCATACAGCCCCAGCATTTT,NA,NA,TRBV27,TRBJ1-5
CAWSSPGGGGPQHF,TGTGCCTGGAGTTCCCCAGGGGGCGGGGGGCCCCAGCATTTT,NA,TRBD1,TRBV30,TRBJ1-5
CASSHRLTTNSPLHF,TGCGCCAGCAGCCACCGTCTGACAACCAATTCACCCCTCCACTTT,NA,NA,TRBV4-1,TRBJ1-6
CASSLTTENTEAFF,TGTGCCAGCAGCTTGACTACAGAGAACACTGAAGCTTTCTTT,NA,NA,TRBV7-8,TRBJ1-1
CASSFRSSYEQYF,TGTGCCAGCAGTTTCCGGAGCTCCTACGAGCAGTACTTC,NA,NA,TRBV28,TRBJ2-7
CASSEAGGGSYEQYF,TGTGCCAGCAGTGAAGCGGGAGGGGGCTCCTACGAGCAGTACTTC,few,NA,TRBV6-1,TRBJ2-7
CASSPPDRIRGYTF,TGCGCCAGCAGCCCCCCGGACAGAATTAGAGGCTACACCTTC,NA,NA,TRBV5-1,TRBJ1-2
CASREQGNEQYF,TGTGCCAGCAGAGAACAGGGTAACGAGCAGTACTTC,NA,NA,TRBV7-9,TRBJ2-7
CAWSGVASVYGNNNEQFF,TGTGCCTGGAGTGGGGTAGCGTCTGTGTACGGTAACAATAATGAGCAGTTCTTC,NA,NA,TRBV30,TRBJ2-1
CASSQARGTYEQYF,TGCGCCAGCAGCCAAGCCAGGGGGACTTACGAGCAGTACTTC,NA,NA,TRBV4-3,TRBJ2-7
CASSQDGNRGTGELFF,TGCGCCAGCAGCCAAGATGGTAACAGGGGGACCGGGGAGCTGTTTTTT,NA,TRBD1,TRBV4-1,TRBJ2-2